Included here is one T cell receptor (beta chain) sequence, with context. Antigen: not known. The data stem from a study of a mutant IDH1 vaccine in newly diagnosed glioma. For the study at large: Before enrollment, the patients had been treated with radiotherapy alone, temozolomide alone, or both together. Most of them had received both. Study-wide findings and caveats: Vaccine-induced immune responses were detected in about 95% of patients.

The V gene lost 2 bases and the J gene lost 0 bases, with 5 bases spanning the gap. Germline V lookup: CDR1 WSHSY, CDR2 SAAADI. This CDR3 contains 13 residues. Time point noted: week 23, last vaccination. One vaccine dose held 300 ug of mutant IDH1 20-mer peptide and came with topical imiquimod. Astrocytomas found in donors were new, WHO grade 3 or 4, IDH1-mutant and ATRX-lost. The assay was immunoSEQ multiplex PCR, and TCRdb's table has in-frame clones only and misses some. The repertoire has 40,000 to 50,000 clones, approximately 72% of them found once; the top ten carry about 5%. The sequenced sample was PBMCs, obtained from a glioma patient whose treatment included an IDH1 peptide vaccine. This chain connects TRBV10-2 to TRBJ2-7; D might be TRBD1 or TRBD2, each matching 5 bases. The TCR comes from a man aged 45-65 years with glioma. This CDR3 reads CASSEGGSYEQYF. The CDR3 DNA sequence: TGCGCCAGCAGTGAGGGGGGCTCCTACGAGCAGTACTTC.